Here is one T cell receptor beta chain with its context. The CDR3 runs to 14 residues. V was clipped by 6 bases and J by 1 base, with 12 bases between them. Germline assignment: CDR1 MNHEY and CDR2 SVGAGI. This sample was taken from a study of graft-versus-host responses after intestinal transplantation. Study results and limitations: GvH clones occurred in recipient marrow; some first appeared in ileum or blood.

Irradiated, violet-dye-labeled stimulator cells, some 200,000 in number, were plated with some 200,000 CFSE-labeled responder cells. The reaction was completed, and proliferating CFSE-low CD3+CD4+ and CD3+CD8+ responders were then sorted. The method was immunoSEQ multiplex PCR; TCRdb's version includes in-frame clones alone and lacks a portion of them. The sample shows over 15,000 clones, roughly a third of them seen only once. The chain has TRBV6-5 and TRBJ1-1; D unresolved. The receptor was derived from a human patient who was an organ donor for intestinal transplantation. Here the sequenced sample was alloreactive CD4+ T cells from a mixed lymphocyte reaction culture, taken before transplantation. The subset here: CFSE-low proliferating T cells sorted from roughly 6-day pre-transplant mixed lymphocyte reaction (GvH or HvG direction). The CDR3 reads CASSRQGPNTEAFF. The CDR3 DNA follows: TGTGCCAGCAGCCGGCAAGGCCCGAACACTGAAGCTTTCTTT.